The present T cell receptor beta chain was sequenced within a study of T cell changes during pregnancy in multiple sclerosis. Here immunoSEQ multiplex PCR was the method, and the copy in TCRdb shows in-frame clones only, minus some. This sample carries tens of thousands of clones, just under 95% of them seen once, and the ten largest clones take about 0.73%. Sequenced here: CD4+ T cells from peripheral blood mononuclear cells, sampled in the first trimester of pregnancy. This receptor was obtained from a female donor with multiple sclerosis, enrolled in a pregnancy study.

This chain's CDR3 is CSFTGVGANVLTF. CDR3 nucleotide sequence: TGCAGCTTCACAGGGGTTGGGGCCAACGTCCTGACTTTC. The chain carries TRBV29-1 and TRBJ2-6, with 7 bases identical to TRBD1. Trimming cost V 8 bases and J 3 bases; bases outside gene matches: 4. The CDR3 covers 13 residues. Germline-derived CDR1 and CDR2 are SQVTM and ANQGSEA.